These 24 T cell receptor beta chains were sequenced from one sample in a study of response to subunit inactivated influenza vaccine. TCRdb re-called the RT-PCR reads through MiXCR, storing one row per CDR3 protein. Of fewer than 600,000 distinct CDR3 sequences in the sample, approximately 7.7% are singletons; the top ten hold under 15%. This sample comprised PBMCs from blood, obtained 23 to 25 months after vaccination. Source of these receptors: a man aged 45 to 75 who received an inactivated influenza vaccine.

This chain connects TRBV7-9 to TRBJ2-7, with D unclear. Germline V gene data show CDR1 as SEHNR and CDR2 as FQNEAQ (reference sequence). Trimming removed 5 bases from V and 7 bases from J, with 18 bases in between. This CDR3 contains 14 residues. In nucleotides, the CDR3 is TGTGCCAGCAGCCTAATGGACGGCGCGGTGGAGCAGTACTTC. Translation gives CASSLMDGAVEQYF.

In DNA form, the CDR3 reads TGCGCCAGCAGCCAAGTCCCCGGGGGGGCCGGGGAGCTGTTTTTT. This translates into CASSQVPGGAGELFF. The V and J genes are TRBV4-3 and TRBJ2-2, with 8 bases matching TRBD2. J lost 6 bases, V lost 1 base, and 4 bases had no gene match. CDR3 length: 15 residues. Germline CDR1 and CDR2: LGHNA and YSLEER.

This clonotype occurred a few times. The rearrangement uses TRBV6-5 and TRBJ1-1; perhaps TRBD1 as D (6 bases). Per germline, CDR1 MNHEY and CDR2 SVGAGI. This CDR3 is built from 13 residues. V lost 1 base, J lost 6 bases, and 9 bases lay in between. The CDR3 loop reads CASSYLRGAEAFF. In DNA, the CDR3 is TGTGCCAGCAGTTACTTAAGGGGGGCTGAAGCTTTCTTT.

The table lists this clonotype with many counts. The J gene is TRBJ2-7, the V gene TRBV25-1, with 9 positions matching TRBD2. This CDR3 is 14 amino acids long. The germline V gene has CDR1 MGHDK and CDR2 SYGVNS. The V gene end was trimmed by 6 bases and the J gene end by 4 bases; junction bases not matched to a gene: 7. The CDR3 reads CASSGLARPYEQYF. The CDR3 DNA sequence: TGTGCCAGCAGCGGACTAGCGAGACCTTACGAGCAGTACTTC.

This clonotype was recorded at least ten times. The rearrangement uses TRBV11-2 and TRBJ2-7; weak D call: TRBD1 (5 bases). Per germline, CDR1 SGHAT and CDR2 FQNNGV. The CDR3 spans 16 residues. The V and J ends lost 1 base and 6 bases respectively, with 19 bases between them. CDR3 in DNA: TGTGCCAGCAGCTTAGTTCTTGGACAATATGGTGTCGAGCAGTACTTC. Its protein is CASSLVLGQYGVEQYF.

This clonotype was seen more than once but under ten times. This chain joins TRBV20-1 and TRBJ2-2; the D gene is possibly TRBD1 (6 bases). The germline V gene has CDR1 DFQATT and CDR2 SNEGSKA (reference sequence). Trimming removed 3 bases from V and 5 bases from J, with 13 bases in between. The CDR3 runs to 14 residues. This CDR3 reads CSARQGSETGELFF. CDR3 bases: TGCAGTGCTAGGCAGGGGTCGGAGACCGGGGAGCTGTTTTTT.

This clonotype showed up many times. The chain couples TRBV3-1 to TRBJ2-2; D remains unclear. Trimming took off 1 base at V and 0 bases at J, with 3 bases between the two ends. The CDR3 length is 14 residues. From germline, CDR1 is LGHDT and CDR2 YNNKEL (reference sequence). The CDR3 here is CASSQVPNTGELFF. CDR3 in DNA: TGTGCCAGCAGCCAAGTCCCGAACACCGGGGAGCTGTTTTTT. Together with reference TRBV3-1 and TRBJ2-2, the CDR3 gives the full variable domain: DTAVSQTPKYLVTQMGNDKSIKCEQNLGHDTMYWYKQDSKKFLKIMFSYNNKELIINETVPNRFSPKSPDKAHLNLHINSLELGDSAVYFCASSQVPNTGELFFGEGSRLTVL.

The V call is TRBV6-1, the J call TRBJ2-1, with a tentative D call TRBD1 (7 bases). Germline V gene lookup returns CDR1 MNHNS and CDR2 SASEGT. CDR3 length: 12 residues. V was shortened by 8 bases and J by 10 bases, with 15 bases between the two germline ends. The CDR3 loop reads CASGAGGTEQFF. DNA of the CDR3: TGTGCCAGCGGGGCAGGGGGGACCGAGCAGTTCTTC.

The chain couples TRBV24-1 to TRBJ1-1; D perhaps matches TRBD1 (6 bases). The germline gives CDR1 KGHDR, CDR2 SFDVKD. The CDR3 is made up of 15 amino acids. Trimming removed 7 bases at V and 0 bases at J, with 14 bases between. CDR3 bases: TGTGCCACCAGAAGTGGCAGGGGAATGAACACTGAAGCTTTCTTT. Its protein is CATRSGRGMNTEAFF.

This clonotype was seen at least ten times. This chain joins TRBV20-1 and TRBJ2-1; D perhaps matches TRBD2 (6 bases). The CDR3 is made up of 13 amino acids. The germline CDR1 and CDR2 sequences are DFQATT and SNEGSKA (reference sequence). V was cut by 6 bases and J by 8 bases, with 17 bases left in between. CDR3 loop: CSARWRAVDEQFF. CDR3 nucleotides: TGCAGTGCACGATGGAGGGCCGTCGATGAGCAGTTCTTC.

The chain couples TRBV9 to TRBJ2-3; D is possibly TRBD2 (7 bases). Germline CDR1 is SGDLS and CDR2 is YYNGEE. The CDR3 spans 17 residues. Between the trimmed V and J ends, which lost 3 bases and 1 base, there was a span of 18 bases. For the CDR3, the DNA is TGTGCCAGCAGCGGGGCCTGGGGGGGCTCAGGCACAGATACGCAGTATTTT. It specifies CASSGAWGGSGTDTQYF.

This clonotype was observed a handful of times. The chain joins TRBV7-2 to TRBJ2-1; 7 nucleotides align to TRBD2. This CDR3 comprises 16 residues. Trimming took 5 bases from V and 7 from J; bases not matched to a gene: 14. Per the germline V gene, CDR1 is SGHTA and CDR2 is FQGNSA. The CDR3 sequence is CASSLRGGTVMNEQFF. CDR3 sequence (DNA): TGTGCCAGCAGCCTCCGGGGAGGGACGGTTATGAATGAGCAGTTCTTC.

This clonotype was seen a handful of times. V is TRBV7-9 and J is TRBJ1-5; TRBD1 might be the D (5 bases). CDR3 length: 16 amino acids. CDR1 and CDR2 (germline): SEHNR, FQNEAQ (reference sequence). The germline V and J ends were trimmed by 4 bases and 5 bases, with 18 bases remaining between them. The CDR3 nucleotides are TGTGCCAGCAGCTGGGGGATTGGGTCGGGGGATCAGCCCCAGCATTTT. Translated, it gives CASSWGIGSGDQPQHF.

This clonotype was seen a handful of times. The chain links TRBV18 to TRBJ2-5; 9 bases are a match to TRBD2. The CDR3 runs to 15 residues. Losses at the gene ends were 0 bases for V and 4 bases for J; bases not matched to a gene: 3. Germline V gene data show CDR1 as KGHSH and CDR2 as LQKENI. CDR3 region: CASSPPSLAGETQYF. The CDR3 bases are TGTGCCAGCTCACCACCCTCACTAGCGGGAGAGACCCAGTACTTC.

The V and J genes are TRBV20-1 and TRBJ2-7, with 10 bases fitting TRBD1. Germline values: CDR1 DFQATT, CDR2 SNEGSKA (reference sequence). Germline trimming cut 3 bases from V and 4 bases from J; bases unmatched to any gene: 12. This CDR3 has 16 residues. The CDR3 protein is CSASPGQGTTFYEQYF. DNA of the CDR3: TGCAGTGCTAGTCCGGGACAGGGGACTACATTTTACGAGCAGTACTTC.

This clonotype showed up many times. The genes are TRBV6-2 or TRBV6-3 and TRBJ2-7; D is unclear. V dropped 9 bases and J dropped 3 bases, with 9 bases sitting between them. CDR3 length: 11 amino acids. The germline V gene encodes CDR1 MNHEY and CDR2 SVGEGT. The DNA of the CDR3 is TGTGCCAGTACATCAGGCTACGAGCAGTACTTC. Translating gives CASTSGYEQYF.

Many counts were recorded for this clonotype. The chain joins TRBV4-3 to TRBJ1-4, with D perhaps matching TRBD1 (6 bases). V was trimmed by 0 bases and J by 5 bases, leaving 10 bases between them. The CDR3 extends over 15 amino acids. CDR1 and CDR2 (germline): LGHNA, YSLEER. The CDR3 bases are TGCGCCAGCAGCCAAGATAGGGGGTGGAATGAAAAACTGTTTTTT. Translation: CASSQDRGWNEKLFF.

The J gene is TRBJ2-3, the V gene TRBV29-1; D is uncertain. The CDR3 is made up of 15 amino acids. From germline, CDR1 is SQVTM and CDR2 ANQGSEA. V lost 6 bases, J lost 0 bases, and 16 bases lay in between. The DNA of the CDR3 is TGCAGCGTCCCCACCCTCGCGCTTAGCACAGATACGCAGTATTTT. Translated: CSVPTLALSTDTQYF.

This clonotype has at least ten counts. V gene TRBV20-1 combines with J gene TRBJ2-7; the match to TRBD2 covers 10 bases. This CDR3 comprises 15 residues. V was clipped by 3 bases and J by 0 bases; unmatched bases: 5. Germline V lookup: CDR1 DFQATT, CDR2 SNEGSKA (reference sequence). For the CDR3, the DNA is TGCAGTGCTAGTAATCGACTAGCGGGCTCCTACGAGCAGTACTTC. Its translation is CSASNRLAGSYEQYF.

This clonotype showed up just a few times. The rearrangement uses TRBV4-1 and TRBJ1-2; 11 bases are a match to TRBD1. Germline V gene sequence: CDR1 MGHRA, CDR2 YSYEKL. The trim removed 4 bases at V and 6 bases at J, leaving 10 bases unmatched. The CDR3 loop spans 16 amino acids. The chain's CDR3 is CASSPTQVDRGHGYTF. The CDR3 DNA sequence: TGCGCCAGCAGCCCGACTCAGGTGGACAGGGGGCATGGCTACACCTTC.

This chain links TRBV28 with TRBJ2-3; D is unresolved. V lost 7 bases to trimming and J lost 1 base, with 6 bases between them. Germline V gene sequence: CDR1 MDHEN, CDR2 SYDVKM. The length of the CDR3 is 12 residues. The CDR3 is CASTHRTDTQYF. The CDR3 nucleotides are TGTGCCAGCACCCACCGCACAGATACGCAGTATTTT.

J is TRBJ2-5 and V is TRBV7-7; no clear D. The germline V and J ends were trimmed by 1 base and 6 bases, with 30 bases remaining between them. Per germline, CDR1 SSHAT and CDR2 FNYEAQ (reference sequence). The CDR3 contains 20 residues. CDR3 bases: TGTGCCAGCAGCTTAGGCTACACCGCCCCCGGCGGACCACAACAACAGACCCAGTACTTC. Protein product: CASSLGYTAPGGPQQQTQYF.

This clonotype occurred a few times. This chain uses TRBV12-3 or TRBV12-4 with TRBJ1-6, with a tentative D call TRBD1 (6 bases). This CDR3 is 14 amino acids long. V shed 4 bases and J shed 5 bases, with 9 bases lying between them. As DNA, the CDR3 is TGTGCCAGCAGTTCACAGGGCCATAATTCACCCCTCCACTTT. The encoded protein is CASSSQGHNSPLHF.

This clonotype was detected a few times. J is TRBJ2-7 and V is TRBV6-2 or TRBV6-3, with 11 bases lining up with TRBD2. Unmatched junction bases numbered 5, after V lost 2 bases and J lost 2 bases. Germline-derived CDR1 and CDR2 are MNHEY and SVGEGT. This CDR3 comprises 16 residues. CDR3 coding DNA: TGTGCCAGCAGTTACGTGGGACTAGCGGACGCCTACGAGCAGTACTTC. The encoded protein is CASSYVGLADAYEQYF.